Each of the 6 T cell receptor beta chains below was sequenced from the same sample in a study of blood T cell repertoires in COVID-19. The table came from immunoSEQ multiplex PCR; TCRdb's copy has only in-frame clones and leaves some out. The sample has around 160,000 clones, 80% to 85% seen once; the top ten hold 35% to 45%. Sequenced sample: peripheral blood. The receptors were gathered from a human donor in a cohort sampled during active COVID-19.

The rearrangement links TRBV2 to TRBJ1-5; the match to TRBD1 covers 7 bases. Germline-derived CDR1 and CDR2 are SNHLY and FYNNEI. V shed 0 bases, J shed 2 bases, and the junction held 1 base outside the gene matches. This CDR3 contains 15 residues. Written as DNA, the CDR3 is TGTGCCAGCAGTGAAGCCGACAGGGGCAATCAGCCCCAGCATTTT. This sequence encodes CASSEADRGNQPQHF.

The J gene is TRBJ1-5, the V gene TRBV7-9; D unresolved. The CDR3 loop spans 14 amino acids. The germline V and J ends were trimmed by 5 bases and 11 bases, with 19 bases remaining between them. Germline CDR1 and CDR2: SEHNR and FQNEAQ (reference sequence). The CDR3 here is CASSLSIDGVAQHF. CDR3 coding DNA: TGTGCCAGCAGCCTCTCTATAGACGGAGTAGCCCAGCATTTT. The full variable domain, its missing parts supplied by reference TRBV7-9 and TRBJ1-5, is DTGVSQNPRHKITKRGQNVTFRCDPISEHNRLYWYRQTLGQGPEFLTYFQNEAQLEKSRLLSDRFSAERPKGSFSTLEIQRTEQGDSAMYLCASSLSIDGVAQHFGDGTRLSIL.

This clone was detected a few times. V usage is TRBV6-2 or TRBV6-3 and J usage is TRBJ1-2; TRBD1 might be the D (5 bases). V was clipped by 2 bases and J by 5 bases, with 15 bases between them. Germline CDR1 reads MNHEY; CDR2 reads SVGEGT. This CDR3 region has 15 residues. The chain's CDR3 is CASSYGGTWLYGYTF. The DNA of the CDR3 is TGTGCCAGCAGTTACGGGGGGACCTGGTTATATGGCTACACCTTC.

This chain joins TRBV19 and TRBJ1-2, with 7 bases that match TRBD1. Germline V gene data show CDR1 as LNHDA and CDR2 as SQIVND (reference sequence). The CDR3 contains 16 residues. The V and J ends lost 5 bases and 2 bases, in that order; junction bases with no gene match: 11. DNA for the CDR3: TGTGCCAGTAGTCCTCAGGGGGGACAGAGAAACTATGGCTACACCTTC. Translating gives CASSPQGGQRNYGYTF.

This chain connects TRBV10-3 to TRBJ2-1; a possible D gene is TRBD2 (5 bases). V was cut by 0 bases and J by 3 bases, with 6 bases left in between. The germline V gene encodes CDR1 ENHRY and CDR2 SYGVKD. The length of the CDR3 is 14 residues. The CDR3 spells CAISESRDYNEQFF. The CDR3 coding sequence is TGTGCCATCAGTGAGTCCCGGGACTACAATGAGCAGTTCTTC.

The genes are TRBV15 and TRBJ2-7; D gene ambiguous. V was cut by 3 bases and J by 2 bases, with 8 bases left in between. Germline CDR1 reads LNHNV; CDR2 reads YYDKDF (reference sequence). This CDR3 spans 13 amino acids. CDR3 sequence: CATSRYGTYEQYF. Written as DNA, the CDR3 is TGTGCCACCAGCAGGTACGGTACCTACGAGCAGTACTTC.